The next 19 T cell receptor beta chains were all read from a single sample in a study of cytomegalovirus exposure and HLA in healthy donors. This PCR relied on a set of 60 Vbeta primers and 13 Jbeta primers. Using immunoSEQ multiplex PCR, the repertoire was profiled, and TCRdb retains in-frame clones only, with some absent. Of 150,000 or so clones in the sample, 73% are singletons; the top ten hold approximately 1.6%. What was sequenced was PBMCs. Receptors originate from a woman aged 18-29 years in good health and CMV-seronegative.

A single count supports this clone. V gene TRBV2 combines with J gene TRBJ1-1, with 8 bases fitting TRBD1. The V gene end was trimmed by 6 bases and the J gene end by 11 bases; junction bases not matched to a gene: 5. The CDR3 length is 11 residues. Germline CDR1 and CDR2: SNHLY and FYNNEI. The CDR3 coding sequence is TGTGCCAGCAGGAGGACAGGGCTCGCTTTCTTT. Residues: CASRRTGLAFF.

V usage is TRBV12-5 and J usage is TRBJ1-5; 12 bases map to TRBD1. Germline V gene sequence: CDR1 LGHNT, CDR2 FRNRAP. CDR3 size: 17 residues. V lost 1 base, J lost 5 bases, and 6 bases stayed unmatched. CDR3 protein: CASGLGRDRGLDQPQHF. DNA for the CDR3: TGTGCTAGTGGTTTGGGGCGGGACAGGGGGCTGGATCAGCCCCAGCATTTT.

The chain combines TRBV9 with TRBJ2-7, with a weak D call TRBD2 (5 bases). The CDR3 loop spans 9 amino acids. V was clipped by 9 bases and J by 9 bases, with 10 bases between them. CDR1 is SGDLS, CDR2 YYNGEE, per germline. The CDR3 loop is CATFRGQYF. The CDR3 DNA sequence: TGTGCCACTTTTCGGGGGCAGTACTTC.

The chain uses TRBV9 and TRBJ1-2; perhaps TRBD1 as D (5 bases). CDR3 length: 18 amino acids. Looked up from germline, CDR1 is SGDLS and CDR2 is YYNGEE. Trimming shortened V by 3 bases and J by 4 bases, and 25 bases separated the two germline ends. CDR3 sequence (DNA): TGTGCCAGCAGCGGTAGTCGATTCAACCAGGGCCTAATCTATGGCTACACCTTC. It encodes CASSGSRFNQGLIYGYTF.

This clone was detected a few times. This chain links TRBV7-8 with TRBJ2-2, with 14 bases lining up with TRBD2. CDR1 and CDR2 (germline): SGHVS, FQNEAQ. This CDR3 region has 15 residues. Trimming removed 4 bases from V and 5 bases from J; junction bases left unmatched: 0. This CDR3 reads CASSWTSGGTGELFF. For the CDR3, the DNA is TGTGCCAGCAGCTGGACTAGCGGGGGGACCGGGGAGCTGTTTTTT.

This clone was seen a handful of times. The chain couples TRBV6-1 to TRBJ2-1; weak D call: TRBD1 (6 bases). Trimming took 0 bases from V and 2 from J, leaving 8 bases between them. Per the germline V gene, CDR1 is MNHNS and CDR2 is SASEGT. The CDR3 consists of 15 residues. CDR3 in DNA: TGTGCCAGCAGTGAAGCCAGGGGACCCTACAATGAGCAGTTCTTC. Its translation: CASSEARGPYNEQFF.

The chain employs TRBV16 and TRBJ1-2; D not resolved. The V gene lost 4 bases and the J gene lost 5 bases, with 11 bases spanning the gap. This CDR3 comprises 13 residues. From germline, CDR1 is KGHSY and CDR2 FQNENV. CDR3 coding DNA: TGTGCCAGCAGCCCCCCAAGTCGGTATGGCTACACCTTC. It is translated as CASSPPSRYGYTF.

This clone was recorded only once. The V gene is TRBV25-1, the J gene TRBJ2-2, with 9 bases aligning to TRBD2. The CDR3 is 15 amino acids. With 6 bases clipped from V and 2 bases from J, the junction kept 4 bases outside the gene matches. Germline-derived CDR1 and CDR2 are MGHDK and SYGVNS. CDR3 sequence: CASSYSGGNTGELFF. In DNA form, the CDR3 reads TGTGCCAGCAGCTATAGCGGGGGAAACACCGGGGAGCTGTTTTTT. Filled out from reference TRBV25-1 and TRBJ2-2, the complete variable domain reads EADIYQTPRYLVIGTGKKITLECSQTMGHDKMYWYQQDPGMELHLIHYSYGVNSTEKGDLSSESTVSRIRTEHFPLTLESARPSHTSQYLCASSYSGGNTGELFFGEGSRLTVL.

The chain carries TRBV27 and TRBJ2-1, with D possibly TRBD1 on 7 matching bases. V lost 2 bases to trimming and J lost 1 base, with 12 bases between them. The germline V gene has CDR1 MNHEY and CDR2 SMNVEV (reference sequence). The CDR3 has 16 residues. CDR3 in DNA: TGTGCCAGCAGTTTACCAGGGGGAGGATCCTACAATGAGCAGTTCTTC. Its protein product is CASSLPGGGSYNEQFF.

CDR3 loop: CASSWASDTQYF. CDR3 bases: TGTGCCAGCAGTTGGGCATCAGATACGCAGTATTTT. V is TRBV28 and J is TRBJ2-3; D is uncertain. CDR1 is MDHEN and CDR2 is SYDVKM in the germline V gene. V lost 4 bases and J 4 bases, leaving 6 bases between the germline ends. CDR3 size: 12 residues.

The CDR3 protein is CASSYSYNEQFF. The CDR3, as DNA: TGTGCCAGTAGTTACTCCTACAATGAGCAGTTCTTC. The chain carries TRBV19 and TRBJ2-1, with D hard to call. Germline V gene lookup returns CDR1 LNHDA and CDR2 SQIVND (reference sequence). CDR3 length equals 12 residues. The V gene lost 5 bases and the J gene lost 0 bases, with 2 bases spanning the gap. Filled out from reference TRBV19 and TRBJ2-1, the complete variable domain reads DGGITQSPKYLFRKEGQNVTLSCEQNLNHDAMYWYRQDPGQGLRLIYYSQIVNDFQKGDIAEGYSVSREKKESFPLTVTSAQKNPTAFYLCASSYSYNEQFFGPGTRLTVL.

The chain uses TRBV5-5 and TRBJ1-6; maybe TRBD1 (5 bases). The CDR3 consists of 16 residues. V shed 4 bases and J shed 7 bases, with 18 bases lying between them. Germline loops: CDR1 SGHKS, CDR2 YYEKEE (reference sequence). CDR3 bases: TGTGCCAGCAGCCCGACAGTGGGGATGGGGAATTCACCCCTCCACTTT. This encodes CASSPTVGMGNSPLHF.

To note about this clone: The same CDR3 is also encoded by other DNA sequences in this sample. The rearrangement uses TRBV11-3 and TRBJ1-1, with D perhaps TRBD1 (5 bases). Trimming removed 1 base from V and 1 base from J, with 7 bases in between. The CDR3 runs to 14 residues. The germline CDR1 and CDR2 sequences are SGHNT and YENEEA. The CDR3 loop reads CASSLGQGNTEAFF. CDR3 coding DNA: TGTGCCAGCAGCTTAGGCCAGGGGAACACTGAAGCTTTCTTT.

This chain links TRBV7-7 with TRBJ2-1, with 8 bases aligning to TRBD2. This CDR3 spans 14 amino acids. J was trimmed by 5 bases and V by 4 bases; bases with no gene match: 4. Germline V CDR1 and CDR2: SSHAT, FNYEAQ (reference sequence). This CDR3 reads CASSSLAANNEQFF. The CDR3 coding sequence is TGTGCCAGCAGCTCACTAGCGGCAAACAATGAGCAGTTCTTC.

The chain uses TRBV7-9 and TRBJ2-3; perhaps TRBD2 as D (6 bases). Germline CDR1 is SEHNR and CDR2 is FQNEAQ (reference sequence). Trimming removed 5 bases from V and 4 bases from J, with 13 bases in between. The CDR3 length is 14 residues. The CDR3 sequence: CASSPPTSSDTQYF. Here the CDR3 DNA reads TGTGCCAGCAGCCCCCCGACTAGTTCAGATACGCAGTATTTT.

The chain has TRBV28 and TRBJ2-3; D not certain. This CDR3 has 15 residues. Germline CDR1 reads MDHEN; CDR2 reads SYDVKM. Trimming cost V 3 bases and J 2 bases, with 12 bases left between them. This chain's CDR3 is CASSFEREITDTQYF. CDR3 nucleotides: TGTGCCAGCAGTTTTGAGCGAGAGATCACAGATACGCAGTATTTT.

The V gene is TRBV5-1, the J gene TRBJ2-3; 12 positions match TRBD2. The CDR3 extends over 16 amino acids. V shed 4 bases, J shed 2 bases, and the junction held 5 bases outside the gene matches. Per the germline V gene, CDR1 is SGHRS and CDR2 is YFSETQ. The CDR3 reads CASSPGLAGITDTQYF. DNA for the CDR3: TGCGCCAGCAGCCCAGGACTAGCGGGGATCACAGATACGCAGTATTTT.

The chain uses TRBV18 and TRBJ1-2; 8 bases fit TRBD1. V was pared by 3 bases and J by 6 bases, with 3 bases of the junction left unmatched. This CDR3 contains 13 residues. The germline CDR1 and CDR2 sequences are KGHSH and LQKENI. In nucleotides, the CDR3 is TGTGCCAGCTCACCGACAGGGGCGAATGGCTACACCTTC. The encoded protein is CASSPTGANGYTF.

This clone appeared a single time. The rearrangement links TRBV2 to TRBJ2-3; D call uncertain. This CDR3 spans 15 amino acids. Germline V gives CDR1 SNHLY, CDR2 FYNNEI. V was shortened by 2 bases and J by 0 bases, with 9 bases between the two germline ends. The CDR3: CASSESETSTDTQYF. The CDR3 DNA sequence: TGTGCCAGCAGTGAATCCGAGACAAGCACAGATACGCAGTATTTT.